This is a list of T cell receptor beta chains from one sample in a study of blood T cell repertoires in COVID-19. Some clones are missing from TCRdb's copy, which holds only in-frame ones; the method was immunoSEQ multiplex PCR. The profile covers around 190,000 clones, with about 88% appearing a single time and over 15% taken by the ten largest. Sequencing used peripheral blood. These receptors were taken from a man aged 45-65 years with COVID-19, enrolled during active disease. Both conserved end residues are part of each CDR3. A D gene is named only where the DNA matches it firmly. A row's size may be missing; if present it is once, few, many or a size class.

CDR3 protein	CDR3 DNA	clone size	D gene	V gene	J gene
CASSLDPRRTGELFF	TGTGCCAGCAGCTTGGATCCCCGCCGGACCGGGGAGCTGTTTTTT	NA	NA	TRBV5-6	TRBJ2-2
CASSQDRLAGARGDNEQFF	TGCGCCAGCAGCCAAGATCGACTAGCGGGGGCCCGTGGGGACAATGAGCAGTTCTTC	NA	TRBD2	TRBV4-1	TRBJ2-1
CASSYGQAHEGETQYF	TGTGCCAGCAGTTACGGGCAGGCCCACGAGGGAGAGACCCAGTACTTC	NA	NA	TRBV6-2/TRBV6-3	TRBJ2-5
CASSSGLAGIDTQYF	TGCGCCAGCAGCTCGGGACTAGCGGGGATAGATACGCAGTATTTT	NA	TRBD2	TRBV5-1	TRBJ2-3
CAISEGRGQYF	TGTGCCATCAGTGAAGGGCGGGGGCAGTACTTC	many	NA	TRBV10-3	TRBJ2-7
CASSQGHVESYEQYF	TGTGCCAGCAGCCAGGGACATGTAGAATCCTACGAGCAGTACTTC	NA	NA	TRBV11-2	TRBJ2-7
CAIGGTGKGNQPQHF	TGTGCCATCGGAGGGACAGGAAAAGGCAATCAGCCCCAGCATTTT	NA	TRBD1	TRBV10-3	TRBJ1-5
CASSGQGAEKLFF	TGTGCCAGCAGTGGACAGGGCGCAGAAAAACTGTTTTTT	NA	TRBD1	TRBV5-6	TRBJ1-4
CASSQGASNQPQHF	TGTGCCAGTAGTCAGGGGGCGAGCAATCAGCCCCAGCATTTT	NA	TRBD1	TRBV19	TRBJ1-5
CSARVRETQYF	TGCAGTGCTAGAGTCCGGGAGACCCAGTACTTC	once	NA	TRBV20-1	TRBJ2-5
CASGLHSSGSGRETQYF	TGTGCTAGTGGTTTGCATTCTAGCGGGAGTGGGAGAGAGACCCAGTACTTC	NA	TRBD2	TRBV12-5	TRBJ2-5
CATSDPPDRVFSLVLAKNIQYF	TGTGCCACCAGTGATCCACCAGACAGGGTGTTTTCACTAGTACTAGCCAAAAACATTCAGTACTTC	NA	TRBD1	TRBV24-1	TRBJ2-4
CASSQQTGLWREQYF	TGCGCCAGCAGCCAACAGACAGGGTTGTGGCGGGAGCAGTACTTC	NA	TRBD1	TRBV4-1	TRBJ2-7
CASSQADRGTEQYF	TGCGCCAGCAGCCAAGCGGACAGGGGGACCGAGCAGTACTTC	NA	TRBD1	TRBV4-1	TRBJ2-7
CASSPQQGAKLFF	TGTGCCAGCAGCCCGCAACAGGGGGCAAAACTGTTTTTT	NA	TRBD1	TRBV7-9	TRBJ1-4
CASSYPEPTGEAFF	TGTGCCAGCAGTTACCCGGAACCCACAGGAGAAGCTTTCTTT	NA	NA	TRBV6-2/TRBV6-3	TRBJ1-1
CACGTSGSPGQYF	TGTGCCTGTGGGACTAGCGGGAGCCCAGGACAGTACTTC	NA	TRBD2	TRBV6-5	TRBJ2-7
CARSLGGSSQETQYF	TGTGCCAGAAGCTTGGGCGGGAGTAGCCAAGAGACCCAGTACTTC	NA	TRBD2	TRBV5-3	TRBJ2-5
CASSLGDRVREKLFF	TGCGCCAGCAGCTTGGGGGACAGGGTGCGTGAAAAACTGTTTTTT	NA	TRBD1	TRBV5-1	TRBJ1-4
CASTGWTDTQYF	TGTGCCAGTACCGGGTGGACAGATACGCAGTATTTT	NA	NA	TRBV19	TRBJ2-3
CASSKGTLLAGVGGTDTQYF	TGTGCCAGTAGTAAAGGGACACTACTAGCGGGAGTCGGCGGCACAGATACGCAGTATTTT	NA	TRBD2	TRBV19	TRBJ2-3
CASSLSGVGAFF	TGTGCCAGCAGCTTATCGGGTGTCGGTGCTTTCTTT	NA	NA	TRBV7-9	TRBJ1-1
CSVESATSRDTQYF	TGCAGCGTTGAATCGGCTACCTCCAGGGATACGCAGTATTTT	NA	NA	TRBV29-1	TRBJ2-3
CAWSPLLAYEQYF	TGTGCCTGGAGTCCTCTCCTAGCTTACGAGCAGTACTTC	NA	NA	TRBV30	TRBJ2-7
CASSVRGGGTDTQYF	TGTGCCAGCAGTGTTCGTGGCGGGGGCACAGATACGCAGTATTTT	NA	NA	TRBV2	TRBJ2-3
CASSLFSLFSTDTQYF	TGTGCCAGCAGCTTATTTTCACTATTTAGCACAGATACGCAGTATTTT	NA	NA	TRBV7-2	TRBJ2-3
CASSGTGGYEQYF	TGTGCCAGCAGCGGGACAGGGGGCTACGAGCAGTACTTC	NA	NA	TRBV21-1	TRBJ2-7
CASSLGAATDTQYF	TGTGCCAGCAGCTTGGGGGCCGCCACAGATACGCAGTATTTT	NA	NA	TRBV11-2	TRBJ2-3
CASSKGWSSGRAQQYF	TGCGCCAGCAGCAAAGGTTGGTCTAGCGGGAGGGCCCAGCAGTATTTT	NA	TRBD2	TRBV10-2	TRBJ2-3
CASSKQGPTNEKLFF	TGTGCCAGCAGTAAACAGGGGCCAACTAATGAAAAACTGTTTTTT	many	TRBD1	TRBV6-6	TRBJ1-4
CASSNPGRRGNQETQYF	TGTGCCAGCAGCAACCCGGGGCGGCGGGGGAACCAAGAGACCCAGTACTTC	NA	TRBD2	TRBV5-6	TRBJ2-5
CASSSGQGNQPQHF	TGTGCCAGCAGCTCGGGACAGGGAAATCAGCCCCAGCATTTT	NA	TRBD1	TRBV28	TRBJ1-5
CASSPEGGGVSKDTQYF	TGTGCCAGCAGTCCCGAAGGAGGGGGCGTTTCAAAAGATACGCAGTATTTT	NA	NA	TRBV27	TRBJ2-3
CASSLPGFTETQYF	TGTGCCAGCAGCCTCCCCGGGTTTACGGAGACCCAGTACTTC	NA	NA	TRBV5-4	TRBJ2-5
CASSYSRLAGAYEQYF	TGTGCCAGCAGTTACTCGCGACTAGCGGGGGCCTACGAGCAGTACTTC	NA	TRBD2	TRBV6-6	TRBJ2-7
CASSYPISWQYF	TGTGCCAGCAGTTACCCGATTAGTTGGCAGTACTTC	NA	NA	TRBV6-2/TRBV6-3	TRBJ2-7
CASSLLAGDTDTQYF	TGTGCCAGCAGCCTACTAGCGGGGGACACAGATACGCAGTATTTT	NA	TRBD2	TRBV28	TRBJ2-3
CASSVGSGGGSGHEQYF	TGTGCCAGCAGCGTAGGGTCCGGCGGCGGGAGTGGTCACGAGCAGTACTTC	NA	TRBD2	TRBV9	TRBJ2-7
CASSFSGDTEAFF	TGTGCCAGCAGCTTTAGCGGGGACACTGAAGCTTTCTTT	once	NA	TRBV7-3	TRBJ1-1
CSAKIPGQVFF	TGCAGTGCTAAAATCCCGGGACAGGTATTTTTT	medium-sized	TRBD1	TRBV20-1	TRBJ1-4
CASSVAYQQTQYF	TGTGCCAGCAGCGTCGCCTATCAACAGACCCAGTACTTC	NA	NA	TRBV9	TRBJ2-5
CASSYLAGDKETQYF	TGTGCCAGCAGTTACTTAGCGGGAGATAAGGAGACCCAGTACTTC	few	TRBD2	TRBV6-4	TRBJ2-5
CASSLDPTGNTEAFF	TGTGCCAGCAGCTTGGACCCCACAGGGAACACTGAAGCTTTCTTT	once	NA	TRBV5-6	TRBJ1-1
CASSLGRGAYEQYF	TGTGCCAGCAGCCTAGGCAGGGGGGCCTACGAGCAGTACTTC	once	NA	TRBV7-9	TRBJ2-7
CAISGGTGRNEQFF	TGTGCCATCAGTGGTGGGACAGGGCGTAATGAGCAGTTCTTC	NA	TRBD1	TRBV10-3	TRBJ2-1
CASSFPPDTQYF	TGTGCCAGCAGCTTTCCTCCAGATACGCAGTATTTT	NA	NA	TRBV7-2	TRBJ2-3
CAWSVMTSRDTQYF	TGTGCCTGGAGTGTAATGACGAGCAGGGATACGCAGTATTTT	NA	NA	TRBV30	TRBJ2-3
CASSVFTEDAIYF	TGTGCCAGCAGCGTCTTCACAGAAGACGCCATATATTTT	NA	NA	TRBV9	TRBJ1-3